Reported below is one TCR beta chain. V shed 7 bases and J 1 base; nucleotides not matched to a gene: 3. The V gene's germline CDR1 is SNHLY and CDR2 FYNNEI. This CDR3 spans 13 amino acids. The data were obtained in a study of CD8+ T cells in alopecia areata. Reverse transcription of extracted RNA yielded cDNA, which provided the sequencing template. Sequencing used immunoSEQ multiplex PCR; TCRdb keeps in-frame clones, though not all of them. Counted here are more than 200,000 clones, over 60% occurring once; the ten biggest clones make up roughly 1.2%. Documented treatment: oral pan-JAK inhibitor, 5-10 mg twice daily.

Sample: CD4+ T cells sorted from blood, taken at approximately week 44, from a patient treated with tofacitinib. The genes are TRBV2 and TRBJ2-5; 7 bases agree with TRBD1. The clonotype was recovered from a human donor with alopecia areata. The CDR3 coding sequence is TGTGCCAGCACCGGACAGGTCCAAGAGACCCAGTACTTC. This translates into CASTGQVQETQYF.